This T cell receptor (beta chain) was observed in a study of T cells after yellow fever vaccination. This clonotype was counted between two and nine times. Its target is unknown. Production of TCR cDNA was by 5'RACE template switching, which also added a universal primer site and UMIs. TCRdb passed the 5' RACE reads through MiXCR, listing each CDR3 protein once. Here the sample spans 200,000 to 300,000 distinct CDR3 sequences, 10% to 15% being singletons. Overall study results and limits: Subsequent booster samples again held most clones from primary vaccination (96% CD4, 85% to 90% CD8).

CDR3 length equals 15 residues. V trimming: 6 bases; J trimming: 5 bases; junction bases outside the gene matches: 6. This specimen consisted of CD4+ T cells sorted from PBMCs, obtained 45 days after the yellow fever booster vaccination. The source of this sequence is a man between 25 and 39 years old who received the YFV17D yellow fever vaccine. This chain links TRBV12-3 or TRBV12-4 with TRBJ2-7, with 14 bases aligning to TRBD2. For the CDR3, the DNA is TGTGCCAGCAGCTTTGGGACTAGCGGGAGTAACGAGCAGTACTTC. Translating gives CASSFGTSGSNEQYF.